The 25 T cell receptor beta chains below all came from one sample that was sequenced in a study of cytomegalovirus exposure and HLA in healthy donors. Produced via immunoSEQ multiplex PCR; TCRdb's table is partial and in-frame only. The table lists 250,000 to 300,000 clones, almost 90% of them singletons, with 0.37% in the top ten. Sequencing was performed on PBMCs. The receptor source for this set is a woman in her late teens or twenties in good health and CMV-seronegative.

The rearrangement joins TRBV18 to TRBJ1-1; D uncertain. The V and J ends lost 6 bases and 11 bases respectively, with 19 bases between them. Germline V gene sequence: CDR1 KGHSH, CDR2 LQKENI. The CDR3 totals 13 residues. In nucleotides, the CDR3 is TGTGCCAGCTCGCAATCGATCGGGGATGCGGCTTTCTTT. Residues: CASSQSIGDAAFF.

The V and J genes are TRBV4-1 and TRBJ1-6; 11 nucleotides agree with TRBD1. Trimming removed 1 base from V and 12 bases from J; junction bases left unmatched: 8. CDR1 and CDR2 (germline): MGHRA, YSYEKL. The CDR3 spans 16 residues. CDR3 nucleotides: TGCGCCAGCAGCCAAGTATATCTGGGACAGGGGGAACCCCTCCACTTT. Its translation: CASSQVYLGQGEPLHF.

This chain joins TRBV7-2 and TRBJ2-5; D is undetermined. CDR1 is SGHTA and CDR2 is FQGNSA in the germline V gene. The CDR3 is made up of 13 amino acids. Trimming stripped 2 bases from V and 7 bases from J, with 11 bases between. The CDR3 protein is CASSLPGRVTQYF. In DNA, the CDR3 is TGTGCCAGCAGCTTACCCGGTCGAGTGACCCAGTACTTC.

The chain links TRBV5-1 to TRBJ1-1, with 7 bases identical to TRBD1. Germline values: CDR1 SGHRS, CDR2 YFSETQ. The CDR3 length is 16 residues. V lost 1 base and J lost 3; bases outside the gene matches: 9. The CDR3 reads CASSLSRGRSHTEAFF. The DNA for the CDR3 is TGCGCCAGCAGCTTGAGTAGGGGGCGATCGCACACTGAAGCTTTCTTT. Full variable domain (outside the CDR3, taken from reference TRBV5-1 and TRBJ1-1): KAGVTQTPRYLIKTRGQQVTLSCSPISGHRSVSWYQQTPGQGLQFLFEYFSETQRNKGNFPGRFSGRQFSNSRSEMNVSTLELGDSALYLCASSLSRGRSHTEAFFGQGTRLTVV.

The gene calls are TRBV10-3 and TRBJ1-1, with TRBD1 matching over 10 bases. Germline CDR1 reads ENHRY; CDR2 reads SYGVKD. The CDR3 runs 14 residues. The trim removed 6 bases at V and 5 bases at J, leaving 6 bases unmatched. DNA for the CDR3: TGTGCCATCAGGGGACAGGGGTTGGGTACTGAAGCTTTCTTT. Translated: CAIRGQGLGTEAFF.

The sample holds one count of this clone. The gene calls are TRBV29-1 and TRBJ2-3; the D gene is possibly TRBD1 (6 bases). Trimming stripped 3 bases from V and 2 bases from J, with 21 bases between. From germline, CDR1 is SQVTM and CDR2 ANQGSEA. The CDR3 has 17 amino acids. CDR3 nucleotide sequence: TGCAGCGTTGATCAGCCAGGGGCTAGCCAACCCACAGATACGCAGTATTTT. This gives the protein CSVDQPGASQPTDTQYF.

This clone was seen once. The chain recombines TRBV6-1 with TRBJ1-6; D possibly corresponds to TRBD1 (6 bases). CDR3 length equals 14 residues. Germline CDR1 and CDR2: MNHNS and SASEGT. Trimming stripped 6 bases from V and 6 bases from J, with 12 bases between. CDR3 bases: TGTGCCAGCAGAACCGGGACACTTAATTCACCCCTCCACTTT. Translation gives CASRTGTLNSPLHF.

The chain recombines TRBV18 with TRBJ1-1, with D possibly TRBD1 on 6 matching bases. Trimming cost V 3 bases and J 4 bases, with 9 bases left between them. The length of the CDR3 is 13 residues. The germline CDR1 and CDR2 sequences are KGHSH and LQKENI. This CDR3 is CASSPGQLTEAFF. The CDR3 DNA follows: TGTGCCAGCTCACCCGGACAGCTCACTGAAGCTTTCTTT. Supplemented by reference TRBV18 and TRBJ1-1, the full variable domain reads NAGVMQNPRHLVRRRGQEARLRCSPMKGHSHVYWYRQLPEEGLKFMVYLQKENIIDESGMPKERFSAEFPKEGPSILRIQQVVRGDSAAYFCASSPGQLTEAFFGQGTRLTVV.

This chain links TRBV2 with TRBJ1-3; D unclear. V was pared by 0 bases and J by 0 bases, with 9 bases between. The germline gives CDR1 SNHLY, CDR2 FYNNEI. This CDR3 is built from 16 residues. CDR3 protein: CASSEALRDSGNTIYF. For the CDR3, the DNA is TGTGCCAGCAGTGAAGCGCTTCGGGACTCTGGAAACACCATATATTTT.

This clone came up once. The CDR3, as DNA: TGTGCCAGCAGCTTTATAGCGGGGGGTGGCGAGACCCAGTACTTC. Translating gives CASSFIAGGGETQYF. V is TRBV7-6 and J is TRBJ2-5, with 10 nucleotides matching TRBD2. The V segment lost 3 bases and the J segment 5 bases; nucleotides outside the gene matches: 6. There are 15 residues in the CDR3. Looked up from germline, CDR1 is SGHVS and CDR2 is FNYEAQ.

The chain uses TRBV5-1 and TRBJ2-5; 9 bases are shared with TRBD2. Germline assignment: CDR1 SGHRS and CDR2 YFSETQ. With 1 base clipped from V and 1 base from J, the junction kept 5 bases outside the gene matches. The CDR3 is 16 residues long. The CDR3 reads CASSLSGTSSQETQYF. CDR3 sequence (DNA): TGCGCCAGCAGCTTGTCGGGGACTAGCAGCCAAGAGACCCAGTACTTC.

The V gene is TRBV4-1, the J gene TRBJ1-1; TRBD1 matches 9 bases. Looked up from germline, CDR1 is MGHRA and CDR2 is YSYEKL. This CDR3 region has 17 residues. After removal of 6 bases from V and 3 bases from J, the junction contained 14 bases not matched to a gene. This CDR3 reads CASRKERLRDRDTEAFF. CDR3 DNA sequence: TGCGCCAGCAGGAAAGAACGGCTCCGGGACAGGGACACTGAAGCTTTCTTT.

The chain has TRBV28 and TRBJ2-4; 10 nucleotides match TRBD2. This CDR3 spans 14 amino acids. The trim removed 3 bases at V and 7 bases at J, leaving 3 bases unmatched. Germline V gene lookup returns CDR1 MDHEN and CDR2 SYDVKM. CDR3: CASSFQRGGNIQYF. CDR3 DNA sequence: TGTGCCAGCAGTTTTCAGCGGGGGGGCAACATTCAGTACTTC. Based on the CDR3 plus reference TRBV28 and TRBJ2-4, the full variable domain is DVKVTQSSRYLVKRTGEKVFLECVQDMDHENMFWYRQDPGLGLRLIYFSYDVKMKEKGDIPEGYSVSREKKERFSLILESASTNQTSMYLCASSFQRGGNIQYFGAGTRLSVL.

This sequence joins TRBV7-9 and TRBJ2-5; 10 bases are a match to TRBD2. The CDR3 runs 16 residues. V dropped 6 bases and J dropped 2; count of bases not matched to a gene: 9. Per germline, CDR1 SEHNR and CDR2 FQNEAQ (reference sequence). CDR3 loop: CASRPDLAGEQETQYF. The CDR3 DNA is TGTGCCAGCAGACCCGACCTAGCGGGAGAGCAAGAGACCCAGTACTTC.

This clone was seen just once. This sequence joins TRBV30 and TRBJ2-5; D possibly corresponds to TRBD1 (7 bases). CDR1 and CDR2 from the germline V gene are GTSNPN and SVGIG (reference sequence). Trimming left V 3 bases short and J 5 bases short, with 16 bases between. There are 14 residues in the CDR3. The CDR3 loop reads CAWSQGGLRETQYF. For the CDR3, the DNA is TGTGCCTGGAGCCAGGGGGGCCTTCGGGAGACCCAGTACTTC.

CDR3 loop: CASSITANTGELFF. The CDR3 nucleotides read TGTGCCAGTAGTATAACAGCGAACACCGGGGAGCTGTTTTTT. This chain uses TRBV19 with TRBJ2-2; D is unresolved. CDR1 is LNHDA and CDR2 is SQIVND in the germline V gene (reference sequence). The CDR3 is 14 amino acids. V lost 2 bases and J 0 bases, leaving 4 bases between the germline ends. The whole variable domain, remainder taken from reference TRBV19 and TRBJ2-2, is DGGITQSPKYLFRKEGQNVTLSCEQNLNHDAMYWYRQDPGQGLRLIYYSQIVNDFQKGDIAEGYSVSREKKESFPLTVTSAQKNPTAFYLCASSITANTGELFFGEGSRLTVL.

The rearrangement links TRBV7-2 to TRBJ2-7, with 9 positions matching TRBD2. The CDR3 has 16 amino acids. V shed 3 bases, J shed 2 bases, and the junction held 8 bases outside the gene matches. Germline assignment: CDR1 SGHTA and CDR2 FQGNSA. The CDR3 reads CASSFSASGTPYEQYF. The DNA for the CDR3 is TGTGCCAGCAGCTTCTCAGCTAGCGGGACGCCCTACGAGCAGTACTTC.

The V gene is TRBV29-1, the J gene TRBJ2-7; 11 bases align to TRBD2. Germline CDR1 reads SQVTM; CDR2 reads ANQGSEA. V lost 3 bases, J lost 7 bases, and 11 bases stayed unmatched. The CDR3 spans 15 residues. This chain's CDR3 is CSVDDEVAGGREQYF. CDR3 nucleotide sequence: TGCAGCGTTGACGACGAAGTAGCGGGGGGGCGGGAGCAGTACTTC.

This chain uses TRBV27 with TRBJ2-7; TRBD2 might be the D (5 bases). This CDR3 spans 15 amino acids. Germline assignment: CDR1 MNHEY and CDR2 SMNVEV (reference sequence). Trimming cost V 5 bases and J 3 bases, with 17 bases left between them. The CDR3 protein is CASSPSIQADYEQYF. CDR3 nucleotides: TGTGCCAGCAGTCCATCAATACAAGCGGACTACGAGCAGTACTTC.

The rearrangement joins TRBV5-4 to TRBJ1-2; tentatively, D is TRBD1 (5 bases). Germline-derived CDR1 and CDR2 are SGHNT and YYREEE (reference sequence). V gave up 4 bases and J gave up 4 bases, with 17 bases separating them. The CDR3 is 15 amino acids. In nucleotides, the CDR3 is TGTGCCAGCAGCCCCGACCGTGGGGCTGGCTATGGCTACACCTTC. This sequence encodes CASSPDRGAGYGYTF.

In nucleotides, the CDR3 is TGTGCCAGCAGCCTCACGGTTGGGGCGAACACTGAAGCTTTCTTT. This translates into CASSLTVGANTEAFF. This rearrangement joins TRBV11-1 to TRBJ1-1; weak D call: TRBD1 (5 bases). This CDR3 spans 15 amino acids. Germline CDR1 and CDR2: SGHAT and FQDESV (reference sequence). The V and J ends lost 5 bases and 1 base respectively, with 14 bases between them.

This chain uses TRBV5-1 with TRBJ2-5; TRBD2 agrees at 7 bases. Germline trimming cut 1 base from V and 5 bases from J; bases unmatched to any gene: 5. This CDR3 is built from 14 residues. CDR1 is SGHRS and CDR2 is YFSETQ in the germline V gene. Here the CDR3 reads CASSLSGEGETQYF. CDR3 sequence (DNA): TGCGCCAGCAGCTTGTCCGGGGAGGGGGAGACCCAGTACTTC.

This clone was seen a single time. The CDR3 DNA reads as TGTGCCAGCAGCCAACACTATGGATCCTATAATTCACCCCTCCACTTT. This codes for CASSQHYGSYNSPLHF. The rearrangement joins TRBV14 to TRBJ1-6; unclear D gene. CDR1 and CDR2 from the germline V gene are SGHDN and FVKESK. V lost 2 bases, J lost 1 base, and 9 bases lay in between. The CDR3 runs 16 residues.

Only a few counts were recorded for this clone. This chain's CDR3 is CASSVDGTSALQGEQFF. The CDR3 coding sequence is TGTGCCAGCAGCGTAGATGGGACTAGCGCTCTACAAGGTGAGCAGTTCTTC. The chain recombines TRBV9 with TRBJ2-1; 10 nucleotides line up with TRBD2. The CDR3 totals 17 residues. Trimming cost V 0 bases and J 9 bases; bases outside gene matches: 12. Germline V lookup: CDR1 SGDLS, CDR2 YYNGEE.

This clone showed up just once. V gene TRBV18 combines with J gene TRBJ1-1; possible D gene TRBD1, 5 bases. Per germline, CDR1 KGHSH and CDR2 LQKENI. The CDR3 covers 14 residues. V was cut by 0 bases and J by 4 bases, with 9 bases left in between. This CDR3 is CASSPPGVRTEAFF. DNA for the CDR3: TGTGCCAGCTCACCACCAGGGGTGCGCACTGAAGCTTTCTTT.